These 25 T cell receptor beta chains were all obtained from the same sample, sequenced in a study of OX40 agonist ivuxolimab in advanced cancers. Repertoires were generated with immunoSEQ multiplex PCR, while TCRdb's copy carries only in-frame clones and drops some. The table includes tens of thousands of clones, 86% detected once. The starting material was CD4+ or CD8+ T cells sorted from blood, obtained in a trial of the OX40 agonist ivuxolimab. The origin of the receptors is an adult with an advanced solid tumor such as melanoma, head and neck, liver or kidney cancer.

The chain couples TRBV10-3 to TRBJ2-3; the match to TRBD2 covers 9 bases. CDR1 and CDR2 from the germline V gene are ENHRY and SYGVKD. CDR3 length: 14 residues. V lost 7 bases, J lost 2 bases, and 4 bases stayed unmatched. The CDR3 is CAIKIAGVTDTQYF. The CDR3 nucleotides read TGTGCCATCAAGATAGCGGGAGTCACAGATACGCAGTATTTT.

This chain uses TRBV7-9 with TRBJ1-2; D may be TRBD1 (5 bases). The CDR3 loop spans 15 amino acids. V was cut by 1 base and J by 7 bases, with 16 bases left in between. In germline, CDR1 is SEHNR, CDR2 FQNEAQ (reference sequence). The CDR3 coding sequence is TGTGCCAGCAGCTTAGGCACCACGGTCGGGACTGGCTACACCTTC. The encoded protein is CASSLGTTVGTGYTF. The full variable domain, in which reference TRBV7-9 and TRBJ1-2 provide the parts outside the CDR3, is DTGVSQNPRHKITKRGQNVTFRCDPISEHNRLYWYRQTLGQGPEFLTYFQNEAQLEKSRLLSDRFSAERPKGSFSTLEIQRTEQGDSAMYLCASSLGTTVGTGYTFGSGTRLTVV.

The J gene is TRBJ2-3, the V gene TRBV6-5, with 7 bases aligning to TRBD2. Germline assignment: CDR1 MNHEY and CDR2 SVGAGI. J was trimmed by 4 bases and V by 4 bases; bases with no gene match: 11. The CDR3 runs to 16 residues. The chain's CDR3 is CASSSLWDYPPDTQYF. The CDR3 nucleotides are TGTGCCAGCAGTTCGCTTTGGGACTATCCCCCAGATACGCAGTATTTT.

The chain couples TRBV6-1 to TRBJ1-2; tentatively, D is TRBD1 (5 bases). The V end lost 10 bases, the J end lost 8 bases, and 23 bases lay between the germline ends. The germline CDR1 and CDR2 sequences are MNHNS and SASEGT. The CDR3 length is 14 residues. The CDR3 sequence is CATPRDDRVGGYTF. For the CDR3, the DNA is TGTGCCACCCCCCGGGACGACCGGGTGGGGGGCTACACCTTC.

The genes are TRBV6-1 and TRBJ2-7; TRBD2 might be the D (5 bases). The V gene's germline CDR1 is MNHNS and CDR2 SASEGT. The CDR3 is 12 residues long. The V gene lost 10 bases and the J gene lost 2 bases, with 12 bases spanning the gap. CDR3 residues: CATAAGAYEQYF. The CDR3 DNA reads TGTGCCACCGCGGCCGGGGCCTACGAGCAGTACTTC.

CDR3 DNA: TGTGCCTGGAGGGGCGGTAGACTAGCGGGAGAAGGCGAGCAGTACTTC. Its translation is CAWRGGRLAGEGEQYF. This chain connects TRBV30 to TRBJ2-7, with 12 bases that match TRBD2. The CDR3 is made up of 16 amino acids. Germline V lookup: CDR1 GTSNPN, CDR2 SVGIG (reference sequence). V dropped 3 bases and J dropped 6; count of bases not matched to a gene: 12.

This sequence joins TRBV30 and TRBJ1-6; TRBD1 matches 7 bases. The CDR3 runs 14 residues. With V trimmed by 3 bases and J by 9 bases, 8 bases remained unmatched. CDR1 and CDR2 (germline): GTSNPN, SVGIG (reference sequence). The CDR3 loop reads CAWRETGWASPLHF. Written as DNA, the CDR3 is TGTGCCTGGAGGGAGACAGGGTGGGCTTCACCCCTCCACTTT.

The chain uses TRBV25-1 and TRBJ2-6, with D uncertain. The CDR3 consists of 15 residues. V lost 7 bases and J 0 bases, leaving 10 bases between the germline ends. Germline CDR1 reads MGHDK; CDR2 reads SYGVNS. The CDR3 region is CASTEWGSGANVLTF. CDR3 bases: TGTGCCAGCACCGAATGGGGCTCTGGGGCCAACGTCCTGACTTTC.

The chain employs TRBV5-1 and TRBJ1-1; D may be TRBD1 (6 bases). The CDR3 has 13 amino acids. Per germline, CDR1 SGHRS and CDR2 YFSETQ. Trimming took off 0 bases at V and 4 bases at J, with 7 bases between the two ends. The CDR3 here is CASSLEGGTEAFF. The CDR3 coding sequence is TGCGCCAGCAGCTTGGAGGGGGGCACTGAAGCTTTCTTT.

V gene TRBV5-1 combines with J gene TRBJ2-5; TRBD1 is a possible D gene (5 bases). CDR3 size: 14 residues. Germline assignment: CDR1 SGHRS and CDR2 YFSETQ. Trimming removed 0 bases at V and 0 bases at J, with 6 bases between. CDR3 protein: CASSLGQYQETQYF. The CDR3 DNA sequence: TGCGCCAGCAGCTTGGGACAGTACCAAGAGACCCAGTACTTC.

The V call is TRBV11-2, the J call TRBJ2-7; unclear D gene. Trimming removed 5 bases at V and 2 bases at J, with 13 bases between. The germline V gene encodes CDR1 SGHAT and CDR2 FQNNGV. This CDR3 is built from 14 residues. The CDR3, as DNA: TGTGCCAGCAGCCCCCTGAACAACCCCTACGAGCAGTACTTC. This translates into CASSPLNNPYEQYF. Full variable domain (missing parts from reference TRBV11-2 and TRBJ2-7): EAGVAQSPRYKIIEKRQSVAFWCNPISGHATLYWYQQILGQGPKLLIQFQNNGVVDDSQLPKDRFSAERLKGVDSTLKIQPAKLEDSAVYLCASSPLNNPYEQYFGPGTRLTVT.

The chain links TRBV2 to TRBJ1-5; D is ambiguous. V was trimmed by 6 bases and J by 3 bases, leaving 9 bases between them. CDR3 length: 13 amino acids. Germline assignment: CDR1 SNHLY and CDR2 FYNNEI. The DNA for the CDR3 is TGTGCCAGCAGATATACAGTCAATCAGCCCCAGCATTTT. It encodes CASRYTVNQPQHF.

The chain joins TRBV14 to TRBJ2-5; TRBD2 agrees at 12 bases. CDR3 size: 15 residues. From germline, CDR1 is SGHDN and CDR2 FVKESK. The junction had 5 bases not matched to a gene; V was cut back by 3 bases and J by 6 bases. The DNA of the CDR3 is TGTGCCAGCAGCCACGGTCTAGCGGGGGGGAAGACCCAGTACTTC. It specifies CASSHGLAGGKTQYF.

The J gene is TRBJ2-5, the V gene TRBV18; D perhaps matches TRBD1 (5 bases). This CDR3 contains 14 residues. Germline V gene sequence: CDR1 KGHSH, CDR2 LQKENI. V was pared by 2 bases and J by 4 bases, with 11 bases between. The CDR3 region has the DNA TGTGCCAGCTCACCAGAACAGGATCGAGAGACCCAGTACTTC. Translating gives CASSPEQDRETQYF.

This clone was counted a single time. The rearrangement uses TRBV28 and TRBJ1-2; D unclear. Deletions cut 6 bases from V and 7 bases from J, with 18 bases between. The CDR3 contains 14 residues. Germline loops: CDR1 MDHEN, CDR2 SYDVKM. CDR3 loop: CASSPASVLGGYTF. In DNA, the CDR3 is TGTGCCAGCAGCCCAGCGTCAGTATTGGGTGGCTACACCTTC.

Of note for this clone: One junction end does not reproduce the germline sequence, and a read error may be involved. This chain joins TRBV7-7 and TRBJ2-1, with TRBD2 matching over 10 bases. This CDR3 is built from 15 residues. CDR1 SSHAT and CDR2 FNYEAQ come from the germline V gene (reference sequence). The CDR3 region has the DNA TGTGCTAGCAGCCCCAGCGGGAGGGCCTACAATGAGCAGTTCTTC. Protein sequence: CASSPSGRAYNEQFF.

V gene TRBV6-5 combines with J gene TRBJ2-1; 9 bases are shared with TRBD2. The V and J ends lost 1 base and 6 bases, in that order; junction bases with no gene match: 4. The germline V gene encodes CDR1 MNHEY and CDR2 SVGAGI. The CDR3 loop spans 15 amino acids. The CDR3 sequence: CASSYWLAGPNEQFF. The CDR3 DNA sequence: TGTGCCAGCAGTTACTGGCTAGCGGGACCCAATGAGCAGTTCTTC.

The chain recombines TRBV29-1 with TRBJ1-1; 11 nucleotides agree with TRBD1. The CDR3 sequence is 13 residues long. CDR1 and CDR2 (germline): SQVTM, ANQGSEA. V lost 7 bases and J lost 5; bases outside the gene matches: 6. The CDR3 loop is CSGHGTGGTEAFF. The CDR3 coding sequence is TGCAGCGGTCACGGGACAGGGGGAACTGAAGCTTTCTTT.

The chain carries TRBV7-6 and TRBJ1-6; D remains ambiguous. This CDR3 contains 14 residues. Germline assignment: CDR1 SGHVS and CDR2 FNYEAQ. V lost 5 bases, J lost 10 bases, and 15 bases lay in between. The CDR3 DNA reads as TGTGCCAGCAGCCCAGACCGCGGACTATCACCCCTCCACTTT. Protein sequence: CASSPDRGLSPLHF.

The DNA of the CDR3 is TGTGCCTGGAAGAGTATACGCTACAATGAGCAGTTCTTC. Its translation is CAWKSIRYNEQFF. The J gene is TRBJ2-1, the V gene TRBV30; no reliable D call. V dropped 4 bases and J dropped 3 bases, with 10 bases sitting between them. Germline assignment: CDR1 GTSNPN and CDR2 SVGIG (reference sequence). This CDR3 contains 13 residues.

V usage is TRBV7-4 and J usage is TRBJ1-2; the D is unclear. CDR3 length: 12 residues. The germline gives CDR1 SGHVT, CDR2 SQSDAQ. V lost 8 bases to trimming and J lost 4 bases, with 11 bases between them. CDR3: CASARKTYGYTF. In DNA form, the CDR3 reads TGTGCCAGCGCTCGAAAGACCTATGGCTACACCTTC.

The chain joins TRBV15 to TRBJ1-3; tentatively, D is TRBD1 (6 bases). Germline lookup yields CDR1 LNHNV and CDR2 YYDKDF (reference sequence). This CDR3 has 15 residues. Trimming took off 1 base at V and 2 bases at J, with 9 bases between the two ends. CDR3 region: CATSRVGGAGNTIYF. CDR3 bases: TGTGCCACCAGCAGAGTAGGGGGGGCTGGAAACACCATATATTTT.

The chain links TRBV4-2 to TRBJ2-3; 13 nucleotides agree with TRBD2. The CDR3 loop spans 20 amino acids. From germline, CDR1 is LGHNA and CDR2 YNFKEQ. V gave up 0 bases and J gave up 4 bases; unmatched junction bases: 13. CDR3 protein: CASSQDKGLAGVALADTQYF. DNA of the CDR3: TGTGCCAGCAGCCAAGATAAAGGACTAGCGGGAGTGGCCCTAGCAGATACGCAGTATTTT.

The V and J genes are TRBV10-1 and TRBJ1-6, with 7 bases aligning to TRBD1. V gave up 0 bases and J gave up 7 bases; unmatched junction bases: 3. This CDR3 comprises 15 residues. Germline values: CDR1 WNHNN, CDR2 SYGVQD (reference sequence). The CDR3 spells CASSESTGRNSPLHF. The CDR3 DNA is TGCGCCAGCAGTGAGTCGACAGGGAGGAATTCACCCCTCCACTTT.

The rearrangement joins TRBV5-4 to TRBJ1-2; tentative D call: TRBD1 (5 bases). Germline V gives CDR1 SGHNT, CDR2 YYREEE (reference sequence). V lost 1 base and J lost 4, with 11 bases in between. This CDR3 is built from 14 residues. The CDR3 DNA is TGTGCCAGCAGCTTGAACGGAGGGGCCTATGGCTACACCTTC. Amino acids: CASSLNGGAYGYTF.